The rows below give T cell receptor beta chains drawn from one sample of a study of blood T cells in healthy people across ages. A single record per CDR3 protein comes from TCRdb applying MiXCR to the 5' RACE reads. Here the sample spans over 1,200,000 distinct CDR3 sequences, roughly 60% being singletons. Sequencing was carried out using blood. The receptors here all came from a man younger than 35 in good health. The CDR3 runs from the conserved cysteine through the conserved F or W. D genes are given only for firm matches. Clone size, where shown, is once, few, many, or a class for clones that have expanded.

>TRBV4-1|TRBJ2-3|TRBD2|.
CASSQVDSGRGWADTQYF
TGCGCCAGCAGCCAAGTTGACAGCGGGAGGGGTTGGGCAGATACGCAGTATTTT
>TRBV25-1|TRBJ2-1|.|.
CASGEGGRSHNEQFF
TGTGCCAGCGGGGAAGGGGGGAGGTCCCACAATGAGCAGTTCTTC
>TRBV10-3|TRBJ1-6|TRBD1|.
CAVSAGTGKDSPLHF
TGTGCCGTCAGTGCCGGGACAGGGAAGGATTCACCCCTCCACTTT
>TRBV11-2|TRBJ2-4|.|.
CASSLVQVGEQYF
TGTGCCAGCAGCTTAGTTCAGGTCGGGGAGCAGTACTTC
>TRBV3-1|TRBJ2-7|.|.
CASSQDNSEPPSNEQYF
TGTGCCAGCAGCCAAGACAACAGTGAGCCACCTTCCAACGAGCAGTACTTC
>TRBV7-6|TRBJ2-5|.|.
CASSSSWASGTRVGGETQYF
TGTGCCAGCAGCTCTTCGTGGGCTTCCGGGACTCGCGTCGGGGGAGAGACCCAGTACTTC
>TRBV7-2|TRBJ1-5|.|.
CASSLEYGPQHF
TGTGCCAGCAGCTTAGAATATGGGCCCCAGCATTTT
>TRBV7-2|TRBJ1-1|.|.
CASSLVEGGNTEAFF
TGTGCCAGCAGCTTAGTGGAGGGAGGGAACACTGAAGCTTTCTTT
>TRBV6-2/TRBV6-3|TRBJ1-2|.|.
CASSYPPSGTRLKVVRGGYTF
TGTGCCAGCAGTTACCCCCCATCCGGGACAAGGCTCAAAGTTGTTCGGGGTGGCTACACCTTC
>TRBV4-3|TRBJ2-5|.|.
CASSQEVLGYQETQYF
TGCGCCAGCAGCCAAGAGGTACTAGGGTACCAAGAGACCCAGTACTTC
>TRBV12-3/TRBV12-4|TRBJ2-5|.|.
CASTDVGETQYF
TGTGCCAGCACCGACGTCGGAGAGACCCAGTACTTC
>TRBV6-5|TRBJ2-7|TRBD1|.
CASSYSKLTQGVNEQYF
TGTGCCAGCAGTTACTCGAAATTGACCCAGGGGGTTAACGAGCAGTACTTC
>TRBV9|TRBJ2-7|.|.
CASSVGLMSSYEQYF
TGTGCCAGCAGCGTAGGGCTCATGAGCTCCTACGAGCAGTACTTC
>TRBV7-9|TRBJ2-1|.|few
CASSLPGRTNNEQFF
TGTGCCAGCAGCTTACCGGGACGGACAAACAATGAGCAGTTCTTC
>TRBV5-1|TRBJ1-2|.|.
CASSLGDPDTYGYTF
TGCGCCAGCAGCTTGGGAGACCCAGACACCTATGGCTACACCTTC
>TRBV5-1|TRBJ2-1|.|few
CASSLGAGSAEQFF
TGCGCCAGCAGCTTGGGGGCGGGATCCGCTGAGCAGTTCTTC
>TRBV5-1|TRBJ2-3|.|.
CASSSLGDRVGDTDTQYF
TGCGCCAGCAGCTCCCTTGGGGACCGGGTTGGAGACACAGATACGCAGTATTTT
>TRBV4-1|TRBJ2-7|.|.
CASSQVGDYEQYF
TGTGCCAGCAGCCAAGTCGGCGACTACGAGCAGTACTTC
>TRBV4-1|TRBJ2-7|.|.
CASSPRQAPDEQYF
TGCGCCAGCAGCCCCCGACAGGCGCCGGACGAGCAGTACTTC
>TRBV20-1|TRBJ1-3|.|.
CSARSWELDSLGNTIYF
TGCAGTGCTAGATCTTGGGAGTTGGATAGTCTAGGAAACACCATATATTTT
>TRBV28|TRBJ2-7|.|.
CASKWGGRGYEQYF
TGTGCCAGCAAATGGGGGGGAAGGGGGTACGAGCAGTACTTC
>TRBV12-3/TRBV12-4|TRBJ1-4|.|.
CASSSGRSGWKLFF
TGTGCCAGCAGTTCGGGCAGATCAGGATGGAAACTGTTTTTT
>TRBV29-1|TRBJ1-4|.|few
CSVRGQSNEKLFF
TGCAGCGTGAGGGGTCAGTCTAATGAAAAACTGTTTTTT
>TRBV3-1|TRBJ2-1|TRBD2|.
CASSQGPSGRAGEQFF
TGTGCCAGCAGCCAAGGTCCCAGCGGGAGGGCCGGTGAGCAGTTCTTC
>TRBV29-1|TRBJ1-1|.|.
CSALGSLGEMNTEAFF
TGCAGCGCCTTGGGATCGTTGGGGGAAATGAACACTGAAGCTTTCTTT
>TRBV7-4|TRBJ1-6|.|.
CASISKAPGSPLHF
TGTGCCAGCATATCCAAGGCCCCCGGTTCACCCCTCCACTTT
>TRBV5-1|TRBJ2-5|TRBD1|.
CASSFGTDQETQYF
TGCGCCAGCAGCTTCGGGACAGATCAAGAGACCCAGTACTTC
>TRBV4-1|TRBJ2-7|.|.
CASSHLGTVYEQYF
TGCGCCAGCAGCCACCTAGGGACCGTCTACGAGCAGTACTTC
>TRBV4-1|TRBJ2-5|.|.
CASRSSGTQYF
TGCGCCAGCAGAAGTTCGGGGACCCAGTACTTC
>TRBV7-9|TRBJ1-1|.|once
CASRYTGTEAFF
TGTGCCAGCAGATATACGGGGACTGAAGCTTTCTTT
>TRBV29-1|TRBJ2-1|TRBD2|few
CSVEGQLAGGPALYNEQFF
TGCAGCGTTGAAGGCCAACTAGCGGGGGGGCCTGCGCTCTACAATGAGCAGTTCTTC
>TRBV20-1|TRBJ2-5|.|.
CSAQGTVQETQYF
TGCAGTGCCCAGGGGACGGTACAAGAGACCCAGTACTTC
>TRBV29-1|TRBJ2-3|.|few
CSVYPGTRPSLRTDTQYF
TGCAGCGTTTATCCGGGGACCCGCCCCTCATTACGCACAGATACGCAGTATTTT
>TRBV28|TRBJ2-3|.|few
CASSSAGARADTQYF
TGTGCCAGCAGTTCGGCAGGTGCTCGAGCAGATACGCAGTATTTT
>TRBV2|TRBJ2-1|.|few
CASRTGGRYNEQFF
TGTGCCAGCAGGACCGGGGGCCGTTACAATGAGCAGTTCTTC
>TRBV7-2|TRBJ2-5|.|few
CASSFVRQETQYF
TGTGCCAGCAGCTTTGTCCGTCAAGAGACCCAGTACTTC
>TRBV20-1|TRBJ1-3|TRBD1|.
CSAPGQASGNTIYF
TGCAGTGCCCCTGGACAGGCCTCTGGAAACACCATATATTTT
>TRBV7-6|TRBJ2-3|TRBD2|once
CASSLRATSGSTDTQYF
TGTGCCAGCAGCTTACGCGCGACTAGCGGGAGCACAGATACGCAGTATTTT
>TRBV5-1|TRBJ2-4|.|.
CASSRDMVEQYF
TGCGCCAGCAGCCGGGATATGGTGGAGCAGTACTTC
>TRBV11-2|TRBJ1-1|.|.
CASSYTQAMNTEAFF
TGTGCCAGCAGCTACACACAGGCGATGAACACTGAAGCTTTCTTT
>TRBV6-5|TRBJ2-1|.|.
CASSYNDLRRRGYNEQFF
TGTGCCAGCAGTTACAACGACCTGCGGAGAAGGGGCTACAATGAGCAGTTCTTC
>TRBV5-1|TRBJ2-5|.|.
CASSLASQGGETQYF
TGCGCCAGCAGCTTGGCCAGCCAGGGCGGAGAGACCCAGTACTTC
>TRBV7-2|TRBJ2-5|.|once
CASSYDWSGGETQYF
TGTGCCAGCAGCTACGACTGGAGCGGCGGGGAGACCCAGTACTTC
>TRBV12-3/TRBV12-4|TRBJ2-4|.|.
CASSLDPALAKNIQYF
TGTGCCAGCAGTTTAGACCCAGCCCTAGCCAAAAACATTCAGTACTTC
>TRBV10-3|TRBJ2-1|.|.
CAISENYNEQFF
TGTGCCATCAGTGAAAACTACAATGAGCAGTTCTTC
>TRBV10-1|TRBJ2-5|TRBD2|.
CANSDTSGGLQETQYF
TGCGCCAACAGTGATACTAGCGGGGGGTTACAAGAGACCCAGTACTTC
>TRBV20-1|TRBJ2-5|TRBD2|.
CSARTSGSETQYF
TGCAGTGCTCGGACTAGCGGGAGTGAGACCCAGTACTTC
>TRBV20-1|TRBJ1-5|.|.
CSAHREGISNQPQHF
TGCAGTGCTCACCGTGAGGGGATTAGCAATCAGCCCCAGCATTTT
>TRBV4-2|TRBJ2-7|TRBD2|few
CASSQDVTSGSYEQYF
TGTGCCAGCAGCCAAGATGTCACTAGCGGGAGTTACGAGCAGTACTTC
>TRBV4-1|TRBJ2-1|.|.
CASSLISGSSYNEQFF
TGCGCCAGCAGCCTCATTAGTGGGAGCTCCTACAATGAGCAGTTCTTC
>TRBV5-1|TRBJ1-4|.|few
CASSSQGSDEKLFF
TGCGCCAGCAGCTCGCAGGGGTCGGATGAAAAACTGTTTTTT
>TRBV29-1|TRBJ2-7|.|few
CSVVQIGYEQYF
TGCAGCGTCGTGCAGATTGGATACGAGCAGTACTTC
>TRBV25-1|TRBJ2-5|.|once
CASSELVRNQETQYF
TGTGCCAGCAGTGAATTGGTCCGGAACCAAGAGACCCAGTACTTC